The sequence of this T cell receptor beta chain was determined in a study of technical replicates of blood from several donors. This clone was found once. The CDR3 totals 13 residues. V was shortened by 2 bases and J by 4 bases, with 6 bases between the two germline ends. Germline CDR1 and CDR2: MNHNS and SASEGT. Only in-frame clones appear in the TCRdb table, and some are missing; sequencing was by immunoSEQ multiplex PCR. The table includes tens of thousands of clones, 95% to 98% detected once. Sequencing input: T cells isolated from PBMCs. The receptor comes from a human donor in good health. V is TRBV6-1 and J is TRBJ1-5; no clear D. CDR3 protein: CASSERTNQPQHF. For the CDR3, the DNA is TGTGCCAGCAGTGAAAGGACTAATCAGCCCCAGCATTTT.